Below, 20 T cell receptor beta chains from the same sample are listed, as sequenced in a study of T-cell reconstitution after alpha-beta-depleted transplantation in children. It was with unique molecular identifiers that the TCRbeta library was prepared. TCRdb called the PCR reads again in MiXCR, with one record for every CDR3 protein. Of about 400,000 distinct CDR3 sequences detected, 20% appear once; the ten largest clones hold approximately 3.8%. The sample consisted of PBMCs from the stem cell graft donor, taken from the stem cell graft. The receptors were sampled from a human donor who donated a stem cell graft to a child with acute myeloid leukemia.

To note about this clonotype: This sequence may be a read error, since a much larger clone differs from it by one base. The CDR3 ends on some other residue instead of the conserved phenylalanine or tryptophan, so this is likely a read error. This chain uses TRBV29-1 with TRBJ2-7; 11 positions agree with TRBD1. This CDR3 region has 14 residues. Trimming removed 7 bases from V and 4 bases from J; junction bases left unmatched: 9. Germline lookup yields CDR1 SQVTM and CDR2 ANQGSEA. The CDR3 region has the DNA TGCAGCGCCTACCCCGGGACAGGGGGGTACGAGCAGTACTAC. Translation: CSAYPGTGGYEQYY.

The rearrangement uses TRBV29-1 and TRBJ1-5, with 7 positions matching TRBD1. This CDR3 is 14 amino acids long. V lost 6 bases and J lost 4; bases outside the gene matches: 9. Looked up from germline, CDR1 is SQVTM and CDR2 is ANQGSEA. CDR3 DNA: TGCAGCGTCTCGACCGGGACAGCAAATCAGCCCCAGCATTTT. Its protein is CSVSTGTANQPQHF.

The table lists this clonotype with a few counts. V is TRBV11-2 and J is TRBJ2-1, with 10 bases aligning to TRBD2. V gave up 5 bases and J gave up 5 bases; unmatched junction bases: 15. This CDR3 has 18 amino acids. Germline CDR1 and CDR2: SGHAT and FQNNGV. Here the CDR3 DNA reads TGTGCCAGCAGCCCCCGGCTAGCGGGAGTCAATACGGACAATGAGCAGTTCTTC. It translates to CASSPRLAGVNTDNEQFF.

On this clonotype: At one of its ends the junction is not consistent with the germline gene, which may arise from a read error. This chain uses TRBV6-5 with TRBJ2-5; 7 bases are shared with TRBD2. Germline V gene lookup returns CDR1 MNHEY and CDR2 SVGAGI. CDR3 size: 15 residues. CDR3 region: CASSDSGGSQETQYF. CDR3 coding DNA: TGTGCCAGCAGTGACTCCGGCGGGAGCCAAGAGACCCAGTACTTC.

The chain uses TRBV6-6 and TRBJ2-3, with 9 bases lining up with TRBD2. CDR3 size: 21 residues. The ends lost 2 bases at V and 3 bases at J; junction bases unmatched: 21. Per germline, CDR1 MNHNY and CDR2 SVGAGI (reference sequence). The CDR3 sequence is CASSYIAGGPTPDTNTDTQYF. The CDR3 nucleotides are TGTGCCAGCAGTTACATCGCGGGAGGGCCAACTCCTGACACCAATACAGATACGCAGTATTTT.

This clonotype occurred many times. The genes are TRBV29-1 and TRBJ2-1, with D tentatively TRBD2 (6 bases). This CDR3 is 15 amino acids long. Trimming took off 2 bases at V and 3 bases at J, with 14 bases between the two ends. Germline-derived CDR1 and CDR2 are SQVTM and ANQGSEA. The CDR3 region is CSVETWDSHYNEQFF. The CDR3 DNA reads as TGCAGCGTTGAAACTTGGGACTCACACTACAATGAGCAGTTCTTC.

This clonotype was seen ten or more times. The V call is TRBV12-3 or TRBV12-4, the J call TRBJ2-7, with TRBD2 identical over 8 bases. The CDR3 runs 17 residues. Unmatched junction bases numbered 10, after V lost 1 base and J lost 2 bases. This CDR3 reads CASSLGLAGLYTYEQYF. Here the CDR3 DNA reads TGTGCCAGCAGTTTAGGGCTAGCGGGTTTGTACACCTACGAGCAGTACTTC.

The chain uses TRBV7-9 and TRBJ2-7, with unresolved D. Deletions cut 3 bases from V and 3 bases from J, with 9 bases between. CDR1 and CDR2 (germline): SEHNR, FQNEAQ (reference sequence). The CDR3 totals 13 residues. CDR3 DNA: TGTGCCAGCAGCTTGAACAGCCTCTACGAGCAGTACTTC. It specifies CASSLNSLYEQYF.

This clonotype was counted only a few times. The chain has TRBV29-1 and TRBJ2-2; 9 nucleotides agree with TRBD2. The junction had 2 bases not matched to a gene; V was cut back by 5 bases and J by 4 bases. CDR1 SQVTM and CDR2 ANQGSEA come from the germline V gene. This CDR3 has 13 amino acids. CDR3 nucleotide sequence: TGCAGCGTTCAAGCGGGAGGCACCGGGGAGCTGTTTTTT. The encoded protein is CSVQAGGTGELFF.

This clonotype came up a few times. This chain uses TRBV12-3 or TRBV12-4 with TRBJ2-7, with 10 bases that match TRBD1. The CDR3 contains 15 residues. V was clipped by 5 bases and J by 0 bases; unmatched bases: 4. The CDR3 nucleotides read TGTGCCAGCAGTCTGACAGGGGGCATCTCCTACGAGCAGTACTTC. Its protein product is CASSLTGGISYEQYF.

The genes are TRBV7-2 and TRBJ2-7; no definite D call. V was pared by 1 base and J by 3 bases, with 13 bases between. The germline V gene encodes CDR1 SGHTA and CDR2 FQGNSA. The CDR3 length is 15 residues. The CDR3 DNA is TGTGCCAGCAGCTTAGTTAAAGGCAGAGACTACGAGCAGTACTTC. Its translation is CASSLVKGRDYEQYF. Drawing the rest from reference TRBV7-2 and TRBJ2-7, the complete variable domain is GAGVSQSPSNKVTEKGKDVELRCDPISGHTALYWYRQSLGQGLEFLIYFQGNSAPDKSGLPSDRFSAERTGGSVSTLTIQRTQQEDSAVYLCASSLVKGRDYEQYFGPGTRLTVT.

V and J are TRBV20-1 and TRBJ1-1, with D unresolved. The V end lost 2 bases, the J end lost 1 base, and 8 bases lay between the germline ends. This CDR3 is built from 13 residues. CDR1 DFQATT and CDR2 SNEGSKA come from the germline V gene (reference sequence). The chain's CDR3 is CSARPGWNTEAFF. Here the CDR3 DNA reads TGCAGTGCTAGACCGGGGTGGAACACTGAAGCTTTCTTT.

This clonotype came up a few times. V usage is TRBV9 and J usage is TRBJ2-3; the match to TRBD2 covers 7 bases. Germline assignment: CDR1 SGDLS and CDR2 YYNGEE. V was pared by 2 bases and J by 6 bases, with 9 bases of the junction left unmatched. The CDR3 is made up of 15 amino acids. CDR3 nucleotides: TGTGCCAGCAGCGTCGTTAGCGGGCCCCGCGATACGCAGTATTTT. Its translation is CASSVVSGPRDTQYF.

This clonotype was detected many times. CDR3 in amino acids: CATSDSRRLAGDDGEQFF. The CDR3 nucleotides read TGTGCCACCAGTGATTCCCGGAGACTAGCGGGAGATGATGGTGAGCAGTTCTTC. The chain combines TRBV24-1 with TRBJ2-1; 12 positions agree with TRBD2. Losses at the gene ends were 2 bases for V and 9 bases for J; bases not matched to a gene: 13. The CDR3 contains 18 residues. The germline gives CDR1 KGHDR, CDR2 SFDVKD.

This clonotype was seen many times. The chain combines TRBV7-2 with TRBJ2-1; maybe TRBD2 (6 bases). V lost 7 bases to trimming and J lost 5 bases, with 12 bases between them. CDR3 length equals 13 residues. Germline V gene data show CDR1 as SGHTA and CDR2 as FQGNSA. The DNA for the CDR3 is TGTGCCAGCACCCCGACTAGGAACAATGAGCAGTTCTTC. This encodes CASTPTRNNEQFF.

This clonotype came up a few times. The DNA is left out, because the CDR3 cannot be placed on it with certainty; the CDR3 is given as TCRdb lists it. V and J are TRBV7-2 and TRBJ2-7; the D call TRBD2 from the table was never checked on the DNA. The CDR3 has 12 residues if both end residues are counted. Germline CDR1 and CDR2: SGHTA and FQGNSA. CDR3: CASSFGTGTSDF.

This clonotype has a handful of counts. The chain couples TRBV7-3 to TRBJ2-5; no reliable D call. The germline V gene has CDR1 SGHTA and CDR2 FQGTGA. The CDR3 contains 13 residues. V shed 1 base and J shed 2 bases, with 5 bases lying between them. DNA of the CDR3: TGTGCCAGCAGCTTAATGCCGCAAGAGACCCAGTACTTC. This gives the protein CASSLMPQETQYF.

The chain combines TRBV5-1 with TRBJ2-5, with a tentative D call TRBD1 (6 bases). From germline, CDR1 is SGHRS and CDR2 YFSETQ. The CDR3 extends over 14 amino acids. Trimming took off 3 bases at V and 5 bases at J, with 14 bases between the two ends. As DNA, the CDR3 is TGCGCCAGCAGCTGGGACAATCAGGAGGAGACCCAGTACTTC. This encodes CASSWDNQEETQYF.

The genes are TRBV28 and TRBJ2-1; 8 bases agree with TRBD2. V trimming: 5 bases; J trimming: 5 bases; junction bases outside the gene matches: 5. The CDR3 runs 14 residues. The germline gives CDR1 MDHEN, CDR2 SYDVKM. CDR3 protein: CASSRSGSHNEQFF. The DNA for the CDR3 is TGTGCCAGCAGTAGGAGCGGGAGTCACAATGAGCAGTTCTTC.

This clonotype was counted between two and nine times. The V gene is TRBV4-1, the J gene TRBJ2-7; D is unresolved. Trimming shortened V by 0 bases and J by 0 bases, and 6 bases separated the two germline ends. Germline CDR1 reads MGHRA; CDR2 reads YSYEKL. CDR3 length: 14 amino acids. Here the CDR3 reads CASSQDYVSYEQYF. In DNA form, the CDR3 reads TGCGCCAGCAGCCAAGATTATGTCTCCTACGAGCAGTACTTC.